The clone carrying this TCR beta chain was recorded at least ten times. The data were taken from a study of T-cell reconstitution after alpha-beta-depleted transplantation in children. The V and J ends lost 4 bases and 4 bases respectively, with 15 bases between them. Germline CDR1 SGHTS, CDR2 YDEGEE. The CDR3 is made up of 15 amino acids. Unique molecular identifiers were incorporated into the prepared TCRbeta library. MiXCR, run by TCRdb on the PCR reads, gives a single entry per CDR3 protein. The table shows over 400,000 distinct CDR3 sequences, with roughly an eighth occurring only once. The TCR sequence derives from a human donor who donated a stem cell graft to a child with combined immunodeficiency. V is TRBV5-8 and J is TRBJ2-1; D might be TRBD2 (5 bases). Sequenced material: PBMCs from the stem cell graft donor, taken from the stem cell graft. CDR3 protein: CASSPTAEPYNEQFF. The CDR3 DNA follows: TGTGCCAGCAGCCCCACAGCGGAACCTTACAATGAGCAGTTCTTC. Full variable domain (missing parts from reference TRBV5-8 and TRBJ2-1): EAGVTQSPTHLIKTRGQQATLRCSPISGHTSVYWYQQALGLGLQFLLWYDEGEERNRGNFPPRFSGRQFPNYSSELNVNALELEDSALYLCASSPTAEPYNEQFFGPGTRLTVL.